One TCR beta chain is described in this entry. The record originates from a study of monozygotic twins with inflammatory bowel disease. TCR libraries were prepared from 3,500 to 4,500 ng total RNA each. For every sample, eight separate reactions were used to make cDNA. From the 5' RACE reads, TCRdb lists one entry per CDR3 protein and no DNA. The table for this sample gives approximately 330,000 distinct CDR3 sequences. Specimen: blood. The receptor was derived from a human donor with ulcerative colitis or Crohn's disease, or a healthy co-twin of an affected twin (not recorded which).

CDR3 sequence reads: CASRKTLNTEAFF. The chain links TRBV7-3 to TRBJ1-1. From germline, CDR1 is SGHTA and CDR2 FQGTGA. The CDR3 contains 13 residues. The whole variable domain, filled in from reference TRBV7-3 and TRBJ1-1, reads GAGVSQTPSNKVTEKGKYVELRCDPISGHTALYWYRQSLGQGPEFLIYFQGTGAADDSGLPNDRFFAVRPEGSVSTLKIQRTERGDSAVYLCASRKTLNTEAFFGQGTRLTVV.